Listed below are T cell receptor beta chains from one sample, sequenced in a study of blood T cells in healthy people across ages. TCRdb independently ran MiXCR on the 5' RACE reads; one entry per CDR3 protein. The sample lists some 760,000 distinct CDR3 sequences, roughly 25% seen once, with just under 9.5% in the top ten. These sequences were also reported in another study, on T cells of mothers and their children.

The sequenced material came from blood. All receptors derive from a boy younger than 18 in good health. CDR3s leave out the opening cysteine and the closing phenylalanine or tryptophan. A D gene is named only where the DNA matches it firmly. Not every row has a clone size; where given, it reads once, few, many or a size class.

clone_size v_call d_call cdr3_aa
. TRBV7-9 . ASSLDETGTEAF
. TRBV7-2 . ASSQLGAGVKETQY
few TRBV20-1 . SAWGYGYT
few TRBV27 . ASSFLTVRGAF
few TRBV5-5 . ASNSEVGGANVLT
few TRBV20-1 TRBD2 SAPKGTNGGISYNEQF
. TRBV6-5 . ASSYWEGGGYT
. TRBV7-9 TRBD1 ASSPTGGGNRPQH
. TRBV29-1 . SVVIVGLGNTIY
once TRBV20-1 . SAYPLEDSPYEQY
. TRBV3-1 TRBD1 ASSQGAGGVYGYT
. TRBV6-1 . ASSEQGTTYEQY
. TRBV5-1 . ASSPMGRFEEQY
. TRBV20-1 . SASLSLGGSNTEAF
few TRBV18 . ASSPRRAGPGAF
. TRBV19 . ASSMESYTEAF
. TRBV9 . ASSVLSHGSHEQY
. TRBV19 TRBD2 ASSPGGSTEQY
. TRBV7-3 TRBD2 ASSPRPGLAAYNEQF
few TRBV5-5 . ASSLAAGSEAF
few TRBV12-3/TRBV12-4 . ASSRRRDNRLSEQY
few TRBV6-4 TRBD1 ASSDWDRGSTGELF
. TRBV7-6 TRBD2 ASSLSGAGRVYEQY
. TRBV18 . ASSSVEKLF
. TRBV7-9 TRBD2 ASSLGARTSRSSYNEQF
few TRBV7-2 . ASSFSGDTKETQY
few TRBV6-5 TRBD2 ASSYSGLAGGTSTDTQY
. TRBV7-8 TRBD1 ASSYGTGGGWGTDTQY
. TRBV7-2 TRBD2 ASSLELAGGASGEQF
. TRBV7-2 TRBD1 ASTPQGTGYT
few TRBV3-1 . ASSQMTKETQY
. TRBV4-1 . ASSQGEEAYQETQY
. TRBV12-5 . ASGRPDPTDTQY
. TRBV12-3/TRBV12-4 . ASSFGQGTGSYEQY
. TRBV6-5 . ASSYGGRIHEQY
. TRBV6-1 TRBD1 ASSEEGQGFQPQH
few TRBV29-1 TRBD1 SVERDRDPYGYT
. TRBV4-3 . ASSLELQGSYNEQF
. TRBV10-3 . AISDEYIPPGYEQY
few TRBV5-1 . ASSLEIDSEQF
few TRBV19 . ASPGLVNTGELF
. TRBV20-1 . SASTELYGYT
few TRBV3-1 . ASSQAGYQETQY
. TRBV6-2/TRBV6-3 . ASSYNRDLFEQY
. TRBV6-1 . ASSEGVHNQPQH
many TRBV7-8 TRBD1 ASSLVGDRGLGEQF
. TRBV12-3/TRBV12-4 TRBD1 ASSDGQVRNEKLF
few TRBV20-1 TRBD2 SAELAGGEREQY